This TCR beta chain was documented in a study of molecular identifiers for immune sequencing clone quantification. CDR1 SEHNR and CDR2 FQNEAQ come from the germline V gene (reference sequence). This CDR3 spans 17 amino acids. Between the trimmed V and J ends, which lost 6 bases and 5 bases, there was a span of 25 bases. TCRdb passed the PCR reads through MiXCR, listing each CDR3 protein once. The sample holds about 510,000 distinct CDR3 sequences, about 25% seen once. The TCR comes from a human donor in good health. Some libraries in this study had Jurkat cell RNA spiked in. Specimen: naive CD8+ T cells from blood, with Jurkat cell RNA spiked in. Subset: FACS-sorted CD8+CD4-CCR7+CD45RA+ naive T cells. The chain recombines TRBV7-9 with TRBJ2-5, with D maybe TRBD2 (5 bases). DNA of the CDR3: TGTGCCAGCAGTGCTACCGACCGGGGTTTTGCGCAGGAGACCCAGTACTTC. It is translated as CASSATDRGFAQETQYF.